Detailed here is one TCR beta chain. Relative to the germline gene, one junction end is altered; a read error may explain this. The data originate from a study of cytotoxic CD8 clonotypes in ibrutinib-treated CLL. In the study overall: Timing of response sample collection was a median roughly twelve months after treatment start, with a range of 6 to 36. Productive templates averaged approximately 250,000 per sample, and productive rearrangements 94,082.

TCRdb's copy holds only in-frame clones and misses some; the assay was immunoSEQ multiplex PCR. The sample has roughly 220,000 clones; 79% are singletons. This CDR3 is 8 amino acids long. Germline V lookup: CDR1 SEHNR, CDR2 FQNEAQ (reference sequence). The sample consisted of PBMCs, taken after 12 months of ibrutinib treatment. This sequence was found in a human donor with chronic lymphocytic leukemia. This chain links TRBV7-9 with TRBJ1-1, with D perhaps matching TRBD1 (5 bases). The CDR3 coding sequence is TGTGCCAGCAGCCCCGGGACCTTT. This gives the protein CASSPGTF.